This entry concerns a single T cell receptor (beta chain). This CDR3 is built from 19 residues. The junction had 3 bases not matched to a gene; V was cut back by 0 bases and J by 0 bases. Germline V gives CDR1 SGHAT, CDR2 FQNNGV. These data belong to a study of blood T cell repertoires in COVID-19. As for the study in general: Acute-phase and convalescent COVID-19 samples originated in the United States, Italy and Spain. Sources were T cells, B-cell-depleted T cells, or PBMCs; the material itself was cDNA or gDNA.

Methods used by the authors: Estimates of nucleated cell counts were drawn from the amplification of reference gene primers. TCRdb's copy holds only in-frame clones and misses some; the assay was immunoSEQ multiplex PCR. That table furnishes V, J and clone size, whereas the DNA furnished D and trimming. The sample lists 98,000 or so clones, 88% occurring once. This TCR was recovered from a human donor in a cohort sampled during active COVID-19. The chain recombines TRBV11-2 with TRBJ2-1; TRBD2 matches at 15 bases. What was sequenced was peripheral blood. The DNA of the CDR3 is TGTGCCAGCAGCTTAGATGGGACTAGCGGGAGGCTCTCCTACAATGAGCAGTTCTTC. Translated: CASSLDGTSGRLSYNEQFF.